Presented here are 24 T cell receptor beta chains from one specimen sequenced in a study of Graves' ophthalmopathy and Graves' hyperthyroidism. The sequenced template was RNA, covering the TCR beta CDR3 region. First-round RT-PCR relied on HTBI primers, and a second-round multiplex PCR came next. Via MiXCR, TCRdb re-called the multiplex PCR reads, giving one row per CDR3 protein. Of almost 750,000 distinct CDR3 sequences listed, approximately 40% are singletons. Sequencing was carried out using peripheral blood. The receptors stem from an adult man with Graves' ophthalmopathy.

This chain joins TRBV9 and TRBJ2-7, with 10 bases that match TRBD1. Germline lookup yields CDR1 SGDLS and CDR2 YYNGEE. J was trimmed by 3 bases and V by 8 bases; bases with no gene match: 8. The CDR3 runs 14 residues. CDR3 sequence reads: CASEAGQGNYEQYF. The CDR3 DNA reads TGTGCCAGTGAGGCGGGACAGGGGAACTACGAGCAGTACTTC.

On this clonotype: At one of its ends the junction is not consistent with the germline gene, which may arise from a read error. This chain joins TRBV19 and TRBJ2-5, with unresolved D. The CDR3 runs to 13 residues. Germline V gene sequence: CDR1 LNHDA, CDR2 SQIVND (reference sequence). As DNA, the CDR3 is TGTGCCAGTAGTATAGACAGCCAAGAGACCCAGGACTTC. Protein sequence: CASSIDSQETQDF.

As regards this clonotype: A single base separates this from a much larger clone, so it may be a read error. CDR3 loop: CAISGAITGGLFF. Here the CDR3 DNA reads TGTGCCATCAGTGGGGCGATCACCGGGGGGCTGTTTTTT. The chain links TRBV10-3 to TRBJ2-2; maybe TRBD2 (6 bases). This CDR3 comprises 13 residues. CDR1 and CDR2 (germline): ENHRY, SYGVKD.

In its sample, this clonotype was seen many times. The chain carries TRBV29-1 and TRBJ2-2, with D unclear. With 8 bases removed from V and 8 bases from J, the gap between germline ends came to 12 bases. The CDR3 has 11 amino acids. Germline V gives CDR1 SQVTM, CDR2 ANQGSEA. CDR3 residues: CSSSVGGELFF. The CDR3 bases are TGCAGCTCCTCCGTAGGAGGGGAGCTGTTTTTT.

The J gene is TRBJ2-7, the V gene TRBV12-5; D is possibly TRBD1 (5 bases). Trimming shortened V by 7 bases and J by 2 bases, and 12 bases separated the two germline ends. This CDR3 region has 13 residues. Germline CDR1 LGHNT, CDR2 FRNRAP. The CDR3 protein is CASALDTTYEQYF. As DNA, the CDR3 is TGTGCTAGTGCCTTGGACACCACCTACGAGCAGTACTTC. Based on the CDR3 plus reference TRBV12-5 and TRBJ2-7, the full variable domain is DARVTQTPRHKVTEMGQEVTMRCQPILGHNTVFWYRQTMMQGLELLAYFRNRAPLDDSGMPKDRFSAEMPDATLATLKIQPSEPRDSAVYFCASALDTTYEQYFGPGTRLTVT.

A word on this clonotype: One junction end disagrees with the germline gene, perhaps due to a read error. The chain couples TRBV25-1 to TRBJ1-1, with 9 bases aligning to TRBD1. The CDR3 contains 17 residues. Germline V gives CDR1 MGHDK, CDR2 SYGVNS. The CDR3 DNA is TGCGCCAGCAGCCCGGTCCCACAGGGGGCTGGGAACACTGAAGCTTTCTTT. This gives the protein CASSPVPQGAGNTEAFF.

This clonotype was seen ten or more times. J is TRBJ1-1 and V is TRBV5-1; a weak D match, TRBD1 (6 bases). The V end lost 4 bases, the J end lost 9 bases, and 13 bases lay between the germline ends. The length of the CDR3 is 12 residues. From germline, CDR1 is SGHRS and CDR2 YFSETQ. The CDR3 spells CASSMDSGKAFF. For the CDR3, the DNA is TGCGCCAGCAGCATGGACAGTGGGAAAGCTTTCTTT.

The chain recombines TRBV6-5 with TRBJ2-7, with 11 nucleotides matching TRBD2. Germline V gene data show CDR1 as MNHEY and CDR2 as SVGAGI. V lost 6 bases to trimming and J lost 6 bases; unmatched junction nucleotides: 4. This CDR3 region has 13 residues. The CDR3 spells CASRLAGVGEQYF. CDR3 bases: TGTGCCAGCAGACTAGCGGGAGTCGGCGAGCAGTACTTC.

This clonotype was seen only once. A read error may explain this, as a much larger clone is one base away. The V and J genes are TRBV10-3 and TRBJ2-7; D perhaps matches TRBD1 (6 bases). The CDR3 spans 13 residues. The V end lost 5 bases, the J end lost 2 bases, and 10 bases lay between the germline ends. CDR1 and CDR2 from the germline V gene are ENHRY and SYGVKD. CDR3 coding DNA: TGTGCCATCAGTCCCGGGACAACCTACGAGCAGTACTTC. Its protein is CAISPGTTYEQYF.

This clonotype was seen at least ten times. The J gene is TRBJ1-1, the V gene TRBV29-1, with D unresolved. The germline V and J ends were trimmed by 4 bases and 1 base, with 7 bases remaining between them. The CDR3 runs 12 residues. CDR1 and CDR2 from the germline V gene are SQVTM and ANQGSEA. DNA of the CDR3: TGCAGCGTTGTGCGTCGGAACACTGAAGCTTTCTTT. Encoded protein: CSVVRRNTEAFF.

The V and J genes are TRBV19 and TRBJ1-6; weak D call: TRBD1 (5 bases). V was shortened by 4 bases and J by 0 bases, with 16 bases between the two germline ends. Germline V gene lookup returns CDR1 LNHDA and CDR2 SQIVND (reference sequence). This CDR3 is built from 18 residues. The CDR3 reads CASSTKSGPSSYNSPLHF. The DNA of the CDR3 is TGTGCCAGTAGTACGAAGTCGGGGCCTAGCTCCTATAATTCACCCCTCCACTTT.

To note about this clonotype: The junction and the germline gene differ at one end; a read error may be behind it. The gene calls are TRBV7-9 and TRBJ2-6; no definite D call. The CDR3 is made up of 16 amino acids. Germline V gives CDR1 SEHNR, CDR2 FQNEAQ (reference sequence). CDR3: CASSPIGQAGANVLTF. The CDR3, as DNA: TGCGCCAGCAGCCCCATAGGGCAAGCTGGGGCCAACGTCCTGACTTTC.

In its sample, this clonotype was seen a few times. The V and J genes are TRBV12-3 or TRBV12-4 and TRBJ2-7; D may correspond to TRBD1 or TRBD2 (6 bases each). The V end was cut by 4 bases, the J end by 3 bases, with 10 bases between. The CDR3 has 13 amino acids. The CDR3 loop reads CASSWGAFYEQYF. Here the CDR3 DNA reads TGTGCCAGCAGTTGGGGGGCTTTCTACGAGCAGTACTTC.

Comment on this clonotype: Compared with germline, one end of the junction differs, possibly owing to a read error. The chain links TRBV7-2 to TRBJ2-7, with 9 bases lining up with TRBD2. Germline-derived CDR1 and CDR2 are SGHTA and FQGNSA. The CDR3 runs 17 residues. CDR3: CASSRSTPAGGNYEQYF. As DNA, the CDR3 is TGCGCCAGCAGCCGGTCGACACCAGCGGGGGGAAACTACGAGCAGTACTTC.

V usage is TRBV29-1 and J usage is TRBJ1-2, with D possibly TRBD1 on 5 matching bases. The length of the CDR3 is 13 residues. Germline loops: CDR1 SQVTM, CDR2 ANQGSEA. The V end lost 0 bases, the J end lost 7 bases, and 12 bases lay between the germline ends. The CDR3 sequence is CSVEEPGRFGYTF. For the CDR3, the DNA is TGCAGCGTTGAAGAACCAGGGCGTTTTGGCTACACCTTC.

This clonotype was counted many times. One base away lies a much larger clone, so this may be a sequencing read error. The chain employs TRBV29-1 and TRBJ1-1, with D uncertain. Between the trimmed V and J ends, which lost 5 bases and 5 bases, there was a span of 12 bases. The germline CDR1 and CDR2 sequences are SQVTM and ANQGSEA. This CDR3 has 12 residues. The CDR3 spells CSVIGRGTEAFF. CDR3 DNA: TGCAGCGTTATTGGACGGGGAACTGAAGCTTTCTTT.

The chain links TRBV10-3 to TRBJ1-1, with D unclear. This CDR3 spans 12 amino acids. Germline CDR1 ENHRY, CDR2 SYGVKD. CDR3 amino acids: CARTDLNTEAFF. In DNA form, the CDR3 reads TGTGCTAGAACAGATTTGAACACTGAAGCTTTCTTT.

V is TRBV7-1 and J is TRBJ2-7; D remains ambiguous. TRBV7-1 is an ORF for which the function is uncertain. Trimming removed 2 bases at V and 2 bases at J, with 7 bases between. This CDR3 has 13 amino acids. Written as DNA, the CDR3 is TGTGCCAGCAGCTCAACGAGGACCTACGAGCAGTACTTC. This sequence encodes CASSSTRTYEQYF.

This clonotype has ten or more counts. The V gene is TRBV12-3 or TRBV12-4, the J gene TRBJ1-3; tentative D call: TRBD1 (5 bases). CDR3 length: 14 amino acids. Trimming removed 3 bases from V and 0 bases from J, with 6 bases in between. CDR3 DNA sequence: TGTGCCAGCAGTTTCAGGGCCTCTGGAAACACCATATATTTT. Its protein product is CASSFRASGNTIYF.

J is TRBJ1-5 and V is TRBV24-1; weak D call: TRBD1 (5 bases). The V and J ends lost 6 bases and 5 bases respectively, with 16 bases between them. Germline CDR1 KGHDR, CDR2 SFDVKD. The CDR3 extends over 15 amino acids. The CDR3 here is CATSYQGQGHQPQHF. The CDR3 coding sequence is TGTGCCACCAGTTACCAGGGCCAGGGTCATCAGCCCCAGCATTTT.

This clonotype was seen more than once but under ten times. The CDR3 DNA sequence: TGCAGTGCTCCGGGGAAGGTTCGAGAGACCCAGTACTTC. This encodes CSAPGKVRETQYF. The V gene is TRBV20-1, the J gene TRBJ2-5; D is perhaps TRBD2 (5 bases). There are 13 residues in the CDR3. V was clipped by 5 bases and J by 4 bases, with 14 bases between them. Germline V gene sequence: CDR1 DFQATT, CDR2 SNEGSKA (reference sequence).

The chain combines TRBV4-3 with TRBJ2-7; 12 bases are shared with TRBD2. CDR1 is LGHNA, CDR2 YSLEER, per germline. V was pared by 4 bases and J by 2 bases, with 6 bases of the junction left unmatched. The CDR3 totals 16 residues. CDR3 region: CASSLTPSGGAYEQYF. The DNA for the CDR3 is TGCGCCAGCAGCCTCACCCCTAGCGGGGGGGCCTACGAGCAGTACTTC.

This clonotype has more than one count but fewer than ten. This chain joins TRBV25-1 and TRBJ2-3; 8 nucleotides match TRBD2. CDR1 and CDR2 (germline): MGHDK, SYGVNS. The CDR3 has 16 amino acids. Trimming took 4 bases from V and 6 from J; bases not matched to a gene: 12. CDR3 loop: CASSANREGLLDTQYF. DNA of the CDR3: TGTGCCAGCAGTGCAAACCGGGAGGGCCTCTTGGATACGCAGTATTTT.

The chain combines TRBV24-1 with TRBJ1-5, with 12 bases fitting TRBD1. The V gene end was trimmed by 4 bases and the J gene end by 5 bases; junction bases not matched to a gene: 8. Germline V gene lookup returns CDR1 KGHDR and CDR2 SFDVKD. CDR3 length: 17 amino acids. The CDR3 sequence is CATSDPGTGGMDQPQHF. The DNA for the CDR3 is TGTGCCACCAGTGACCCAGGGACAGGGGGCATGGATCAGCCCCAGCATTTT.